This T cell receptor (beta chain) originates from a study of T cells expressing NK-cell markers. Study context: The authors derived TCR beta repertoires from sorted CD3+CD56+NKG2C+, CD3+CD56+NKG2C- and CD3+CD56-NKG2C+ T cells. Just one sequenced donor of eight was HCMV-seronegative, while seven were seropositive.

General study results and limits: Several of the donors also had these clonotypes leading their CD3+CD56-NKG2C+ fraction.

About this clonotype: Its antigen is undetermined.

Libraries used 5'RACE template switching adding universal primer site and UMIs. No DNA is given; TCRdb re-called the 5' RACE reads and lists each CDR3 protein once. The sample has around 380,000 distinct CDR3 sequences. The CDR3 consists of 14 residues. Germline assignment: CDR1 SQVTM and CDR2 ANQGSEA. Sequencing was performed on blood T cells: a sorted CD56 or NKG2C T cell subset, CD4+ or CD8+ T cells, or bulk PBMC T cells (not recorded which). The chain joins TRBV29-1 to TRBJ2-3; as DNA is missing, the TRBD2 call by TCRdb cannot be tested. This sequence originates from a woman in her forties or fifties in good health. The CDR3 sequence: CSVEDPGGTDTQYF.